This T cell receptor beta chain was sequenced in a study of CD8 T cells in ankylosing spondylitis. The study's findings and limits: The study identified a TCR beta motif of under ten highly homologous variants that appeared characteristic of ankylosing spondylitis blood.

One entry per CDR3 protein results from TCRdb running MiXCR on the 5' RACE reads. This table holds over 700,000 distinct CDR3 sequences, around 20% found once. This clonotype was found a few times. Its antigen remains unknown. Trimming took 0 bases from V and 8 from J; bases not matched to a gene: 10. Germline CDR1 reads DFQATT; CDR2 reads SNEGSKA (reference sequence). This CDR3 has 16 amino acids. The chain joins TRBV20-1 to TRBJ2-1; 10 bases agree with TRBD1. The receptor was isolated from a male donor with ankylosing spondylitis. Sample: blood, either unsorted or a sorted T cell fraction (not recorded which). The CDR3 DNA reads TGCAGTGCTAGAGATTCGGGGACAGGGGATTTGCATGAGCAGTTCTTC. This gives the protein CSARDSGTGDLHEQFF.